This T cell receptor (beta chain) came from a study of tumor-infiltrating lymphocytes in primary liver carcinoma. This CDR3 has 15 residues. Germline lookup yields CDR1 SGHAT and CDR2 FQDESV (reference sequence). The study extracted blood RNA from unsorted whole blood and also extracted germline DNA. To note about this clonotype: One junction end does not reproduce the germline sequence, and a read error may be involved.

Starting from 500 ng of total RNA, TCR beta cDNA was produced with a primer in the constant region. Slightly modified ARM-PCR served as the procedure for the TCR beta libraries. These libraries came from three rounds of nested multiplex PCR. TRBV1-TRBV30 forward primers paired with a C-beta reverse primer were used in the first two PCR rounds, which ran roughly 9 cycles each. A single record per CDR3 protein comes from TCRdb applying MiXCR to the multiplex PCR reads. The sample lists hundreds of thousands of distinct CDR3 sequences, approximately 65% occurring once. The source of this sequence is a man in his forties or fifties with primary liver carcinoma and hepatitis B virus infection. This chain uses TRBV11-1 with TRBJ2-1, with D perhaps TRBD1 or TRBD2 (6 bases each). What was sequenced was peripheral blood. In DNA form, the CDR3 reads TGTACCAGCAGCTTTAGCAGGAGGGGGAACAATGAGCAGTTCTTC. As protein: CTSSFSRRGNNEQFF. Full variable domain (outside the CDR3, taken from reference TRBV11-1 and TRBJ2-1): EAEVAQSPRYKITEKSQAVAFWCDPISGHATLYWYRQILGQGPELLVQFQDESVVDDSQLPKDRFSAERLKGVDSTLKIQPAELGDSAMYLCTSSFSRRGNNEQFFGPGTRLTVL.